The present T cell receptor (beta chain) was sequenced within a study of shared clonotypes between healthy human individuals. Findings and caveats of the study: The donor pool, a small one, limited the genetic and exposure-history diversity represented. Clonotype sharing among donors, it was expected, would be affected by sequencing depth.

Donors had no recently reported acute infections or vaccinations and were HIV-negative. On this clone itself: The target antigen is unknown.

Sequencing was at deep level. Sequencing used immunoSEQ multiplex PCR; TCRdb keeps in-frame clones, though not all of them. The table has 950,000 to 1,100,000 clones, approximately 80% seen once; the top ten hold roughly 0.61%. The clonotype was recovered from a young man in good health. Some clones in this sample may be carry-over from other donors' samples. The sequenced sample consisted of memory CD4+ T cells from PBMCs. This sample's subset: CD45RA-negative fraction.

The CDR3 nucleotides read TGTGCCAGCTCACCACCAGCGCGGGAGCTGTTTTTT. Its protein is CASSPPARELFF. The J gene is TRBJ2-2, the V gene TRBV18, with D unresolved. CDR3 length: 12 residues. Trimming removed 0 bases at V and 9 bases at J, with 5 bases between. The germline V gene encodes CDR1 KGHSH and CDR2 LQKENI. Complete variable domain (other parts from reference TRBV18 and TRBJ2-2): NAGVMQNPRHLVRRRGQEARLRCSPMKGHSHVYWYRQLPEEGLKFMVYLQKENIIDESGMPKERFSAEFPKEGPSILRIQQVVRGDSAAYFCASSPPARELFFGEGSRLTVL.